These T cell receptor beta chains were read from a single sample in a study of Graves' ophthalmopathy and Graves' hyperthyroidism. MiXCR was run by TCRdb on the multiplex PCR reads, yielding one entry per CDR3 protein. Seen here are 300,000 or so distinct CDR3 sequences, about a sixth observed once, and the top ten hold approximately 13%. Sequencing was performed on peripheral blood. The receptors come from an adult man with Graves' ophthalmopathy. Both conserved end residues are part of each CDR3. D genes are given only for firm matches. Some rows mark clone size as missing; the rest say once, few, many or name a class of expanded clone.

TRBJ2-5 - few TRBV18 CASSSLRETQYF TGTGCCAGCTCATCCCTCCGGGAGACCCAGTACTTC
TRBJ2-2 - many TRBV19 CASSIEDGVGPGELFF TGTGCCAGTAGTATAGAGGACGGGGTCGGACCCGGGGAGCTGTTTTTT
TRBJ1-1 - many TRBV9 CASSPGPMNTEAFF TGTGCCAGCAGCCCCGGACCGATGAACACTGAAGCTTTCTTT
TRBJ2-5 - - TRBV20-1 CSALRGVEETQYF TGCAGTGCTCTTAGGGGCGTCGAAGAGACCCAGTACTTC
TRBJ2-2 TRBD2 - TRBV6-1 CASSELLAAGELFF TGTGCCAGCAGTGAACTACTAGCGGCCGGGGAGCTGTTTTTT
TRBJ1-1 - many TRBV30 CAWEYGTEAFF TGTGCCTGGGAGTATGGCACTGAAGCTTTCTTT
TRBJ2-7 - - TRBV6-1 CASSPSRPYEQYF TGTGCCAGCAGTCCTTCACGACCCTACGAGCAGTACTTC
TRBJ2-7 TRBD1 - TRBV24-1 CARTIDRGAHTEQYF TGTGCCAGAACGATTGACAGGGGGGCGCATACCGAGCAGTACTTC
TRBJ2-2 - many TRBV30 CAWSRGTGELFF TGTGCCTGGAGTAGGGGAACCGGGGAGCTGTTTTTT
TRBJ2-7 TRBD1 once TRBV5-1 CASSLGQGAGTNYEQYF TGCGCCAGCAGCTTGGGACAGGGGGCTGGAACGAACTACGAGCAGTACTTC
TRBJ1-5 - many TRBV7-2 CASSLDSSNQPQHF TGTGCCAGCAGCCTGGACAGCAGCAATCAGCCCCAGCATTTT
TRBJ2-5 - many TRBV6-2/TRBV6-3 CASNANRGQIETQYF TGTGCCAGCAACGCGAATCGAGGCCAGATAGAGACCCAGTACTTC
TRBJ2-7 TRBD2 many TRBV28 CASSSLAGGTYEQYF TGTGCCAGCAGTTCCTTAGCGGGGGGGACCTACGAGCAGTACTTC
TRBJ2-7 - many TRBV12-3/TRBV12-4 CASSPNLGRGLQQYF TGTGCCAGCAGTCCCAATTTGGGCAGGGGCCTCCAGCAGTACTTC
TRBJ2-7 - many TRBV5-1 CASSLALVTAEQYF TGCGCCAGCAGCTTGGCGCTAGTAACCGCCGAGCAGTACTTC
TRBJ1-5 - many TRBV19 CASSTHSNQPQHF TGTGCCAGTAGTACACACAGCAATCAGCCCCAGCATTTT
TRBJ1-1 TRBD1 - TRBV20-1 CSANRGYTEAFF TGCAGTGCCAACAGGGGGTACACTGAAGCTTTCTTT
TRBJ1-5 TRBD1 many TRBV12-3/TRBV12-4 CASSTHGQGGQLNQPQHF TGTGCCAGCAGTACACACGGACAGGGAGGACAACTCAATCAGCCCCAGCATTTT
TRBJ2-2 - many TRBV6-2/TRBV6-3 CASSYSEVASTGELFF TGTGCCAGCAGTTACTCCGAGGTAGCGAGCACCGGGGAGCTGTTTTTT
TRBJ2-5 TRBD1 many TRBV7-9 CASTRAGGRETQYF TGTGCCAGCACTCGAGCAGGGGGCAGGGAGACCCAGTACTTC
TRBJ2-5 - many TRBV6-5 CASSYQGAQETQYF TGTGCCAGCAGTTACCAGGGTGCGCAAGAGACCCAGTACTTC
TRBJ2-7 - many TRBV11-2 CASSLVQGAYEQYF TGTGCCAGCAGCTTAGTCCAGGGCGCCTACGAGCAGTACTTC
TRBJ1-6 TRBD1 many TRBV15 CATSSDRGGPLHF TGTGCCACCAGCAGCGACAGGGGTGGACCCCTCCACTTT
TRBJ2-7 TRBD2 - TRBV4-2 CASSQVEAGVDEQYF TGTGCCAGCAGCCAAGTGGAAGCGGGAGTCGACGAGCAGTACTTC